The 5 T cell receptor beta chains below come from one sample, sequenced in a study of T cell changes during pregnancy in multiple sclerosis (dated by TCRdb to between 2019 and 2020). The library was produced with the immunoSEQ multiplex PCR assay. TCRdb's version of the immuneACCESS table is confined to in-frame rearrangements and falls short of the full clone set. An unresolved V gene accounts for under half of the shortfall where checked; the remainder is of unknown origin. Counted in this sample were about 75,000 clones; roughly nine tenths of them appeared once. The ten largest clones capture more than 0.8% of the sample. Sequences were derived from peripheral blood, sampled in the first trimester of pregnancy. These receptors were collected from a female donor in good health, enrolled as a control in a pregnancy study.

The chain joins TRBV6-4 to TRBJ2-1; TRBD2 agrees at 7 bases. The germline V gene has CDR1 MRHNA and CDR2 SNTAGT. The ends lost 10 bases at V and 7 bases at J; junction bases unmatched: 13. This CDR3 region has 14 residues. CDR3 DNA: TGTGCCACCTCCGCCCGGCTAGCGGTAAATGAGCAGTTCTTC. Encoded protein: CATSARLAVNEQFF.

The chain links TRBV5-4 to TRBJ2-2; 8 nucleotides line up with TRBD2. The CDR3 has 15 amino acids. Germline V lookup: CDR1 SGHNT, CDR2 YYREEE (reference sequence). The junction had 5 bases not matched to a gene; V was cut back by 5 bases and J by 2 bases. CDR3 region: CASRPGGANTGELFF. The DNA of the CDR3 is TGTGCCAGCAGACCCGGGGGGGCCAACACCGGGGAGCTGTTTTTT. The full variable domain, rest sourced from reference TRBV5-4 and TRBJ2-2, is ETGVTQSPTHLIKTRGQQVTLRCSSQSGHNTVSWYQQALGQGPQFIFQYYREEENGRGNFPPRFSGLQFPNYSSELNVNALELDDSALYLCASRPGGANTGELFFGEGSRLTVL.

The genes are TRBV6-6 and TRBJ2-1, with TRBD2 matching 9 bases. Trimming cost V 2 bases and J 7 bases; bases outside gene matches: 6. The CDR3 runs 15 residues. Germline CDR1 reads MNHNY; CDR2 reads SVGAGI (reference sequence). This CDR3 is CASSYVAGVGNEQFF. In DNA, the CDR3 is TGTGCCAGCAGTTACGTAGCGGGAGTGGGGAATGAGCAGTTCTTC.

This chain uses TRBV11-3 with TRBJ2-2; unclear D gene. CDR3 size: 12 residues. Trimming took off 5 bases at V and 2 bases at J, with 3 bases between the two ends. Germline CDR1 reads SGHNT; CDR2 reads YENEEA. This CDR3 is CASSLNTGELFF. For the CDR3, the DNA is TGTGCCAGCAGCCTAAACACCGGGGAGCTGTTTTTT.

This clone was detected once. V is TRBV27 and J is TRBJ2-1; 14 bases line up with TRBD2. J was trimmed by 7 bases and V by 5 bases; bases with no gene match: 7. This CDR3 has 16 amino acids. CDR1 and CDR2 from the germline V gene are MNHEY and SMNVEV (reference sequence). The DNA for the CDR3 is TGTGCCAGCAGTCCCAGACTAGCGGGAGGGGGGAATGAGCAGTTCTTC. This codes for CASSPRLAGGGNEQFF.